This T cell receptor (beta chain) originates from a study of CD8 T cells in ankylosing spondylitis. Each TCR beta library was made by quantitative 5'-RACE that incorporated molecular barcodes. A single record per CDR3 protein comes from TCRdb applying MiXCR to the 5' RACE reads. Of some 42,000 distinct CDR3 sequences listed, less than 3.5% were seen once; the top ten hold about 4.5%. A remark on this clonotype: Its target is unknown.

Per germline, CDR1 SGDLS and CDR2 YYNGEE. The CDR3 is 15 amino acids. Trimming left V 4 bases short and J 1 base short, with 11 bases between. Findings and limits, study-wide: Made up of eight highly homologous variants, a TCR beta motif appeared characteristic of ankylosing spondylitis blood. Reportedly, disease-linked clones are significantly enriched in ankylosing spondylitis patients' matched synovial fluid.

The chain employs TRBV9 and TRBJ2-2; D gene unclear. This receptor was identified in a male donor with ankylosing spondylitis or in good health (not recorded which). Material for sequencing was blood, either unsorted or a sorted T cell fraction (not recorded which). The CDR3 nucleotides read TGTGCCAGCAGCAAGACAAACCGGAACACCGGGGAGCTGTTTTTT. It yields the protein CASSKTNRNTGELFF.